This T cell receptor (beta chain) was profiled in a study of blood T cell repertoires in COVID-19. Background on the study: Sites across the United States, Italy and Spain contributed samples from acute and convalescent COVID-19. T cells, B-cell-depleted T cells, or PBMCs supplied cDNA or gDNA.

V lost 5 bases to trimming and J lost 7 bases, with 17 bases between them. Germline lookup yields CDR1 SGHNT and CDR2 YENEEA. The CDR3 length is 14 residues. Enrolled during active infection, Seattle patients were then followed longitudinally. Source study methods: Amplification from reference gene primers served as the basis for estimated nucleated cell counts. TCRdb's copy holds only in-frame clones and misses some; the assay was immunoSEQ multiplex PCR. The DNA was the basis for D and trimming; V, J and clone size are from that table. The sample contains 200,000 to 250,000 clones, 83% of which appear only once.

The sequenced sample consisted of peripheral blood. The J gene is TRBJ1-2, the V gene TRBV11-3; D gene unclear. This clonotype was sampled from a woman aged 30 to 39 with COVID-19, enrolled during active disease. The CDR3 here is CASSVRHPAGGYTF. CDR3 DNA: TGTGCCAGCAGCGTACGTCACCCCGCCGGTGGCTACACCTTC.